The sequence of this TCR beta chain was determined in a study of cytomegalovirus exposure and HLA in healthy donors. PCR was performed using 60 Vbeta and 13 Jbeta primers. Repertoires were generated with immunoSEQ multiplex PCR, while TCRdb's copy carries only in-frame clones and drops some. The sample consists of some 110,000 clones, around 75% of them appearing once. Deletions cut 7 bases from V and 5 bases from J, with 17 bases between. Per the germline V gene, CDR1 is SNHLY and CDR2 is FYNNEI. CDR3 length: 14 amino acids. Sample: PBMCs. This receptor was taken from a man in his fifties or sixties in good health and CMV-seropositive. The chain joins TRBV2 to TRBJ2-5; maybe TRBD1 (6 bases). Written as DNA, the CDR3 is TGTGCCAGCAAGTCGACAGGTGACTACGAGACCCAGTACTTC. It is translated as CASKSTGDYETQYF.